Presented here are 25 T cell receptor beta chains from one specimen sequenced in a study of T cell changes during pregnancy in multiple sclerosis. TCRdb's table, derived via immunoSEQ multiplex PCR, lists solely in-frame clones and lacks some. Of approximately 31,000 clones listed, about 92% were seen once; the top ten hold around 0.43%. The sample here was CD4+ T cells from peripheral blood mononuclear cells, taken in the second trimester of pregnancy. Source of these receptors: a female donor with multiple sclerosis, enrolled in a pregnancy study.

CDR3 in amino acids: CASRERDGGANEKLFF. The DNA of the CDR3 is TGTGCCAGCAGGGAAAGAGACGGGGGAGCTAATGAAAAACTGTTTTTT. The rearrangement links TRBV6-1 to TRBJ1-4, with D perhaps matching TRBD1 (5 bases). With 6 bases removed from V and 3 bases from J, the gap between germline ends came to 17 bases. The CDR3 runs to 16 residues. CDR1 and CDR2 (germline): MNHNS, SASEGT.

This sequence joins TRBV10-3 and TRBJ2-7; a possible D gene is TRBD2 (5 bases). Per the germline V gene, CDR1 is ENHRY and CDR2 is SYGVKD. This CDR3 is 18 amino acids long. V gave up 3 bases and J gave up 4 bases, with 25 bases separating them. For the CDR3, the DNA is TGTGCCATCAGTGACCCGGCGGGTCGGAGGACCTCACTATACGAGCAGTACTTC. This encodes CAISDPAGRRTSLYEQYF.

V usage is TRBV30 and J usage is TRBJ2-3; perhaps TRBD2 as D (6 bases). Trimming stripped 1 base from V and 5 bases from J, with 16 bases between. Germline V gives CDR1 GTSNPN, CDR2 SVGIG (reference sequence). The CDR3 runs to 15 residues. CDR3: CAWSGGTVGGDTQYF. In DNA form, the CDR3 reads TGTGCCTGGAGTGGGGGGACTGTAGGTGGAGATACGCAGTATTTT.

This clone was detected only a few times. The CDR3 loop reads CASSLEGARAEAFF. In nucleotides, the CDR3 is TGCGCCAGCAGCTTGGAGGGGGCGCGGGCTGAAGCTTTCTTT. The rearrangement uses TRBV5-1 and TRBJ1-1, with TRBD1 matching over 7 bases. The CDR3 totals 14 residues. V shed 0 bases and J 6 bases; nucleotides not matched to a gene: 5. The germline V gene encodes CDR1 SGHRS and CDR2 YFSETQ. Combining the CDR3 with reference TRBV5-1 and TRBJ1-1 gives the whole variable domain KAGVTQTPRYLIKTRGQQVTLSCSPISGHRSVSWYQQTPGQGLQFLFEYFSETQRNKGNFPGRFSGRQFSNSRSEMNVSTLELGDSALYLCASSLEGARAEAFFGQGTRLTVV.

The V call is TRBV7-3, the J call TRBJ2-3; TRBD2 matches 7 bases. Trimming cost V 0 bases and J 3 bases; bases outside gene matches: 12. The CDR3 is made up of 18 amino acids. Germline V lookup: CDR1 SGHTA, CDR2 FQGTGA. DNA for the CDR3: TGTGCCAGCAGCTTAACGGGGGGGGGAAGCGGGACGACAGATACGCAGTATTTT. Amino acids: CASSLTGGGSGTTDTQYF.

The V and J genes are TRBV5-1 and TRBJ2-2; 7 nucleotides align to TRBD2. This CDR3 has 16 residues. The trim removed 2 bases at V and 4 bases at J, leaving 8 bases unmatched. In germline, CDR1 is SGHRS, CDR2 YFSETQ. In DNA form, the CDR3 reads TGCGCCAGCAGCTTAGGCGCGGGAGCCGGCACCGGGGAGCTGTTTTTT. Its translation is CASSLGAGAGTGELFF.

In this sample, this clone turned up once. V usage is TRBV7-2 and J usage is TRBJ1-2, with D possibly being TRBD1 (5 bases). Trimming removed 0 bases at V and 4 bases at J, with 9 bases between. This CDR3 comprises 14 residues. The germline gives CDR1 SGHTA, CDR2 FQGNSA. CDR3 sequence (DNA): TGTGCCAGCAGCTTAGCAGGGGATCTCTATGGCTACACCTTC. It codes for CASSLAGDLYGYTF.

The V and J genes are TRBV5-5 and TRBJ2-7, with unresolved D. Trimming removed 2 bases from V and 7 bases from J, with 4 bases in between. The CDR3 is 10 residues long. The V gene's germline CDR1 is SGHKS and CDR2 YYEKEE (reference sequence). CDR3 in DNA: TGTGCCAGCAGCTTTGTAGAGCAGTACTTC. Protein: CASSFVEQYF.

The chain joins TRBV4-2 to TRBJ1-2; 12 nucleotides align to TRBD1. Germline-derived CDR1 and CDR2 are LGHNA and YNFKEQ. The J segment lost 2 bases and the V segment lost 4 bases, leaving 5 bases of the junction unmatched. The CDR3 runs 16 residues. CDR3: CASSLSGTGGNYGYTF. CDR3 nucleotide sequence: TGTGCCAGCAGCCTTTCCGGGACAGGGGGCAACTATGGCTACACCTTC.

The chain has TRBV7-9 and TRBJ1-1; 7 nucleotides align to TRBD1. Germline CDR1 SEHNR, CDR2 FQNEAQ (reference sequence). The V and J ends lost 2 bases and 5 bases, in that order; junction bases with no gene match: 2. The CDR3 has 13 amino acids. The CDR3 reads CASSLRQGTEAFF. In DNA, the CDR3 is TGTGCCAGCAGCTTAAGACAGGGAACTGAAGCTTTCTTT.

This rearrangement joins TRBV7-2 to TRBJ1-4, with unresolved D. Per the germline V gene, CDR1 is SGHTA and CDR2 is FQGNSA. V was trimmed by 1 base and J by 5 bases, leaving 11 bases between them. The CDR3 covers 15 residues. CDR3 bases: TGTGCCAGCAGCTTAGAACTCTCCAGGAATGAAAAACTGTTTTTT. Residues: CASSLELSRNEKLFF.

V gene TRBV7-2 combines with J gene TRBJ1-3; D is ambiguous. Trimming left V 4 bases short and J 4 bases short, with 8 bases between. The CDR3 is made up of 13 amino acids. The germline CDR1 and CDR2 sequences are SGHTA and FQGNSA. The CDR3 sequence: CASSSAGGNTIYF. Here the CDR3 DNA reads TGTGCCAGCAGCTCCGCGGGGGGAAACACCATATATTTT.

The chain has TRBV2 and TRBJ2-7, with TRBD1 identical over 9 bases. This CDR3 is built from 15 residues. From germline, CDR1 is SNHLY and CDR2 FYNNEI. After removal of 5 bases from V and 3 bases from J, the junction contained 8 bases not matched to a gene. CDR3 in amino acids: CASSTTGGPLYEQYF. The CDR3 DNA sequence: TGTGCCAGCAGTACTACAGGGGGCCCCCTCTACGAGCAGTACTTC.

This clone was counted a single time. The chain carries TRBV19 and TRBJ1-1; perhaps TRBD1 as D (6 bases). The CDR3 is made up of 15 amino acids. The germline gives CDR1 LNHDA, CDR2 SQIVND (reference sequence). V lost 8 bases and J lost 6, with 22 bases in between. The CDR3 bases are TGTGCCAGTTCCGGTAATCTGGACAGCAGTCCTGAAGCTTTCTTT. Its protein is CASSGNLDSSPEAFF.

This clone was seen a single time. The chain links TRBV2 to TRBJ2-5; 9 bases align to TRBD2. The CDR3 is 15 residues long. V shed 6 bases and J 5 bases; nucleotides not matched to a gene: 10. Germline loops: CDR1 SNHLY, CDR2 FYNNEI. The CDR3 sequence is CASRWEGLAAETQYF. The CDR3 DNA follows: TGTGCCAGCAGGTGGGAGGGACTAGCAGCGGAGACCCAGTACTTC. Using reference TRBV2 and TRBJ2-5 for the parts outside the CDR3, the full variable domain is EPEVTQTPSHQVTQMGQEVILRCVPISNHLYFYWYRQILGQKVEFLVSFYNNEISEKSEIFDDQFSVERPDGSNFTLKIRSTKLEDSAMYFCASRWEGLAAETQYFGPGTRLLVL.

This chain connects TRBV4-1 to TRBJ1-1; no reliable D call. CDR3 length: 16 residues. The germline V gene has CDR1 MGHRA and CDR2 YSYEKL. Trimming removed 0 bases from V and 4 bases from J, with 15 bases in between. The DNA for the CDR3 is TGCGCCAGCAGCCAAGATCGTTCCGGGTCTAGCACTGAAGCTTTCTTT. As protein: CASSQDRSGSSTEAFF.

The V call is TRBV4-1, the J call TRBJ2-1, with 12 positions matching TRBD2. V trimming: 4 bases; J trimming: 10 bases; junction bases outside the gene matches: 11. The CDR3 extends over 16 amino acids. CDR1 and CDR2 (germline): MGHRA, YSYEKL. Written as DNA, the CDR3 is TGCGCCAGCAGCCGGGACGGTGCTAGCGGGAGGGAGGAGCAGTTCTTC. This translates into CASSRDGASGREEQFF.

The V gene is TRBV19, the J gene TRBJ1-2; tentative D call: TRBD1 (6 bases). Trimming took 5 bases from V and 6 from J, leaving 13 bases between them. The CDR3 runs 13 residues. CDR1 LNHDA and CDR2 SQIVND come from the germline V gene (reference sequence). The CDR3 DNA sequence: TGTGCCAGTAGTGTACAGGGTCGGGATGGCTACACCTTC. Protein sequence: CASSVQGRDGYTF.

The rearrangement links TRBV2 to TRBJ1-2; no clear D gene. Germline CDR1 and CDR2: SNHLY and FYNNEI. The CDR3 spans 14 residues. The ends were cut back, 4 bases at V and 4 bases at J, with 13 bases in the middle. The CDR3 sequence: CASSVGRILYGYTF. The CDR3 region has the DNA TGTGCCAGCAGTGTGGGCAGAATACTCTATGGCTACACCTTC.

Only a few counts were recorded for this clone. The CDR3 spells CASSRPTGEQYF. The CDR3 coding sequence is TGTGCCAGCAGTCGACCGACGGGAGAGCAGTACTTC. The genes are TRBV4-2 and TRBJ2-7; tentative D call: TRBD2 (5 bases). Trimming left V 6 bases short and J 7 bases short, with 13 bases between. This CDR3 has 12 amino acids. In germline, CDR1 is LGHNA, CDR2 YNFKEQ.

The V call is TRBV4-2, the J call TRBJ2-6, with 7 bases lining up with TRBD2. This CDR3 is 17 amino acids long. The V segment lost 6 bases and the J segment 0 bases; nucleotides outside the gene matches: 8. The germline V gene encodes CDR1 LGHNA and CDR2 YNFKEQ. CDR3 loop: CASSPPAGYSGANVLTF. CDR3 bases: TGTGCCAGCAGTCCTCCAGCGGGGTACTCTGGGGCCAACGTCCTGACTTTC.

This chain uses TRBV12-5 with TRBJ1-1; 8 bases agree with TRBD1. J lost 4 bases, V lost 6 bases, and 4 bases had no gene match. The CDR3 has 13 amino acids. The V gene's germline CDR1 is LGHNT and CDR2 FRNRAP. CDR3 region: CASGQTGVTEAFF. The CDR3 region has the DNA TGTGCTAGTGGGCAGACAGGGGTCACTGAAGCTTTCTTT.

The V call is TRBV7-9, the J call TRBJ2-5; TRBD2 might be the D (6 bases). Looked up from germline, CDR1 is SEHNR and CDR2 is FQNEAQ (reference sequence). The CDR3 contains 14 residues. With 5 bases removed from V and 4 bases from J, the gap between germline ends came to 14 bases. The CDR3 reads CASSATSQGETQYF. In DNA form, the CDR3 reads TGTGCCAGCAGCGCGACTAGTCAGGGAGAGACCCAGTACTTC. Full variable domain (remainder filled in from reference TRBV7-9 and TRBJ2-5): DTGVSQNPRHKITKRGQNVTFRCDPISEHNRLYWYRQTLGQGPEFLTYFQNEAQLEKSRLLSDRFSAERPKGSFSTLEIQRTEQGDSAMYLCASSATSQGETQYFGPGTRLLVL.

This chain connects TRBV2 to TRBJ2-7, with a weak D call TRBD1 (6 bases). Germline-derived CDR1 and CDR2 are SNHLY and FYNNEI. The CDR3 runs to 15 residues. Trimming removed 4 bases from V and 2 bases from J, with 15 bases in between. CDR3 bases: TGTGCCAGCAGTGCCCCGGACAGAGCTACCTACGAGCAGTACTTC. This sequence encodes CASSAPDRATYEQYF.

The chain has TRBV28 and TRBJ2-6; D gene ambiguous. This CDR3 has 16 residues. Germline V gene data show CDR1 as MDHEN and CDR2 as SYDVKM. Trimming left V 6 bases short and J 0 bases short, with 12 bases between. The chain's CDR3 is CASRASGYSGANVLTF. CDR3 DNA: TGTGCCAGCAGAGCTTCAGGTTACTCTGGGGCCAACGTCCTGACTTTC.